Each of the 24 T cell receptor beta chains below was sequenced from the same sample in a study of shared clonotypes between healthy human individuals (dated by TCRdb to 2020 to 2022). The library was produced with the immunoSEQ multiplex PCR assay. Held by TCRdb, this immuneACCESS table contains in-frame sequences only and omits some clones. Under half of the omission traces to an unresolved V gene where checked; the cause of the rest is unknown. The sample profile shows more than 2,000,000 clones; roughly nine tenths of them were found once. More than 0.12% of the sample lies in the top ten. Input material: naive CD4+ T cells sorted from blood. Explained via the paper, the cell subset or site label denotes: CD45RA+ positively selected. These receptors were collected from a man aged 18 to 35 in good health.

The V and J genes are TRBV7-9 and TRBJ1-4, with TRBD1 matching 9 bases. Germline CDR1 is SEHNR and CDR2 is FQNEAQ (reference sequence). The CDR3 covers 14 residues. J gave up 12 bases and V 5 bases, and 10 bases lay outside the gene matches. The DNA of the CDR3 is TGTGCCAGCAGCACGAGACAGGGGGTAAAGGAACTGTTTTTT. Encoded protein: CASSTRQGVKELFF.

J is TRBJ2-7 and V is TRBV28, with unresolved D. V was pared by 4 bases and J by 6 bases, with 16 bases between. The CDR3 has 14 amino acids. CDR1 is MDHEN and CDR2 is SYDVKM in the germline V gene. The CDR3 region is CASSSSDSVGEQYF. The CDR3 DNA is TGTGCCAGCAGTTCGTCCGATTCAGTGGGCGAGCAGTACTTC.

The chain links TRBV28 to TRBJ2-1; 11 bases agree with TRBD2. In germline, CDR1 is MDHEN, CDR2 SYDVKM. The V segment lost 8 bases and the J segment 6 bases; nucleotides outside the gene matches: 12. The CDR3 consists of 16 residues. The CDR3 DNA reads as TGTGCCAGCGGCCCGGGGGGGACTAGCGGCTTCAATGAGCAGTTCTTC. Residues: CASGPGGTSGFNEQFF.

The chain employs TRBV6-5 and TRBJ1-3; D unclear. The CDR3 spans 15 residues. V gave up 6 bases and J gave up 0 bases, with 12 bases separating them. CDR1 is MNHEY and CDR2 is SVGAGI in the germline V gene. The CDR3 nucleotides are TGTGCCAGCAGACTCGACGCGAGCTCTGGAAACACCATATATTTT. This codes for CASRLDASSGNTIYF.

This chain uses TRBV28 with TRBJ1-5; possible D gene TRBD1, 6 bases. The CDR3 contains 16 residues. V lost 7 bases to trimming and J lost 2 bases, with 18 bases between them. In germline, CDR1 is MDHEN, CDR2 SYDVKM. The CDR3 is CASTLGGGNGNQPQHF. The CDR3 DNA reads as TGTGCCAGCACCCTCGGGGGCGGTAACGGCAATCAGCCCCAGCATTTT.

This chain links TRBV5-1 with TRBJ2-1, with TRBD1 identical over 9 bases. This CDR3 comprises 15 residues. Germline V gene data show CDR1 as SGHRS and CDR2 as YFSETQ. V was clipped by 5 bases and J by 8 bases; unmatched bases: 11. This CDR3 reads CASSSVGQGNDEQFF. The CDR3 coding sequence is TGCGCCAGCAGTTCTGTGGGACAGGGTAACGATGAGCAGTTCTTC.

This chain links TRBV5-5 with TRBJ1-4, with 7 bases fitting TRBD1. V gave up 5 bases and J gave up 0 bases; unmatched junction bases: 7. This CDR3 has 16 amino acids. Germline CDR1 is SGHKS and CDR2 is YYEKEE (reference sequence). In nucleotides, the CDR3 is TGTGCCAGCAGATTCACAGGGGATCCAACTAATGAAAAACTGTTTTTT. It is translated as CASRFTGDPTNEKLFF.

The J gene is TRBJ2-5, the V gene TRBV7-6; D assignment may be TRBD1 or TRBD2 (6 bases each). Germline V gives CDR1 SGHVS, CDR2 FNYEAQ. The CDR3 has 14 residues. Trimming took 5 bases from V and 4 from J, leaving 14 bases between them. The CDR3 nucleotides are TGTGCCAGCAGCCTCGGAGGGGGGCTAGAGACCCAGTACTTC. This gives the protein CASSLGGGLETQYF.

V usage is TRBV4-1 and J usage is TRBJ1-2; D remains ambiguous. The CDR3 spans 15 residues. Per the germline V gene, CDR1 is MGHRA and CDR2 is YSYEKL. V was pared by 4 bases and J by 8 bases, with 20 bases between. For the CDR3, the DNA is TGCGCCAGCAGCCCTGGCCAAGGACTTAAGGAGGGCTACACCTTC. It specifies CASSPGQGLKEGYTF.

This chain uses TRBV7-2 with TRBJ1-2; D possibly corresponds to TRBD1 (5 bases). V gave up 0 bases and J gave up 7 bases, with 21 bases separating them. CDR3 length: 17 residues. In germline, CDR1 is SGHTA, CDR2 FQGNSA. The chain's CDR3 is CASSLAGLGGVLSGYTF. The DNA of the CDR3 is TGTGCCAGCAGCTTAGCCGGGCTAGGAGGGGTGTTATCTGGCTACACCTTC.

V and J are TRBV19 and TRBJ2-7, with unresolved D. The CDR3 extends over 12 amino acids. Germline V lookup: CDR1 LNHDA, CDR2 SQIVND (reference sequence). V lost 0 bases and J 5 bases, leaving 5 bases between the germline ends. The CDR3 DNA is TGTGCCAGTAGTATAGAGCCCAACGAGCAGTACTTC. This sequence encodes CASSIEPNEQYF.

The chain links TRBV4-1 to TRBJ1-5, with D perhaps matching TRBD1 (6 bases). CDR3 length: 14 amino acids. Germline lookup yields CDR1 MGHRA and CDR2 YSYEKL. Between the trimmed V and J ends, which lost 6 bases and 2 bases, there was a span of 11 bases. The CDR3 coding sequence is TGCGCCAGCAGTAGGGACATCGGCAATCAGCCCCAGCATTTT. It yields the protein CASSRDIGNQPQHF.

The CDR3 DNA follows: TGCGCCAGCAGTGGCCGAGGACACCCCACCGCAGATACGCAGTATTTT. This encodes CASSGRGHPTADTQYF. This chain joins TRBV5-1 and TRBJ2-3, with TRBD1 as a possible D gene (5 bases). Deletions cut 5 bases from V and 4 bases from J, with 20 bases between. The CDR3 runs to 16 residues. The V gene's germline CDR1 is SGHRS and CDR2 YFSETQ.

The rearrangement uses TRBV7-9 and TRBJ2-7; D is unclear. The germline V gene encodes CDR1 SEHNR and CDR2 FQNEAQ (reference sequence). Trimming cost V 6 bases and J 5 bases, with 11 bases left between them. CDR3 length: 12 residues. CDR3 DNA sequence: TGTGCCAGCAGTTCGACTGGGCACGAGCAGTACTTC. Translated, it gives CASSSTGHEQYF.

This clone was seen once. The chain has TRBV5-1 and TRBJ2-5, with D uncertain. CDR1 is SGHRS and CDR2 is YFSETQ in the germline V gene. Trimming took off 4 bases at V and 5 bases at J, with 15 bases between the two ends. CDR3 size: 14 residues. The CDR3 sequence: CASSRTDAGETQYF. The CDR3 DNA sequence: TGCGCCAGCAGCAGGACCGACGCTGGGGAGACCCAGTACTTC. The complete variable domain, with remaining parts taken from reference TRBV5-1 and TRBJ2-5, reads KAGVTQTPRYLIKTRGQQVTLSCSPISGHRSVSWYQQTPGQGLQFLFEYFSETQRNKGNFPGRFSGRQFSNSRSEMNVSTLELGDSALYLCASSRTDAGETQYFGPGTRLLVL.

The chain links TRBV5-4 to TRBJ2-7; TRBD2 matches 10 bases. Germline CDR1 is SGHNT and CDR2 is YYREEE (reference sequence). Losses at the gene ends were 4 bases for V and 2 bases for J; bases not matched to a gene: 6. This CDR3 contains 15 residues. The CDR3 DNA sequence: TGTGCCAGCAGCCATACTAGCGGGACAGCCTACGAGCAGTACTTC. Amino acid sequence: CASSHTSGTAYEQYF.

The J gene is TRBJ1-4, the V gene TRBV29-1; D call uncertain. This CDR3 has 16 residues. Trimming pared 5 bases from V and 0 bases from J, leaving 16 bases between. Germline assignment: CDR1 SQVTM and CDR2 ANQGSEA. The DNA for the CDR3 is TGCAGCGTTTCTAAACAGAAACGGGCAACTAATGAAAAACTGTTTTTT. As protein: CSVSKQKRATNEKLFF.

CDR3 sequence reads: CASSPGDNGGEGYTF. The CDR3 nucleotides read TGTGCCAGCAGCCCAGGGGACAACGGGGGCGAGGGCTACACCTTC. The chain links TRBV11-2 to TRBJ1-2; maybe TRBD1 (6 bases). CDR1 is SGHAT and CDR2 is FQNNGV in the germline V gene. Deletions cut 5 bases from V and 8 bases from J, with 21 bases between. CDR3 length equals 15 residues.

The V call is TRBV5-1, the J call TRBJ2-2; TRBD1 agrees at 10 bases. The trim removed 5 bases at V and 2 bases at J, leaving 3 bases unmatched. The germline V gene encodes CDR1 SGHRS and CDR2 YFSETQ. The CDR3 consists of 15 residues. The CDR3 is CASRTGGANTGELFF. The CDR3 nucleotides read TGCGCCAGCAGGACAGGGGGCGCAAACACCGGGGAGCTGTTTTTT.

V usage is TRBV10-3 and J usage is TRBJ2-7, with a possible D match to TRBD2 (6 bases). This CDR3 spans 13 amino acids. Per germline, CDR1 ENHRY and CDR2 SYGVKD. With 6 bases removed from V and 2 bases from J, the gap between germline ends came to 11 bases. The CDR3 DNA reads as TGTGCCATCAGGACCCGGGAGACCTACGAGCAGTACTTC. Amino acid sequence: CAIRTRETYEQYF.

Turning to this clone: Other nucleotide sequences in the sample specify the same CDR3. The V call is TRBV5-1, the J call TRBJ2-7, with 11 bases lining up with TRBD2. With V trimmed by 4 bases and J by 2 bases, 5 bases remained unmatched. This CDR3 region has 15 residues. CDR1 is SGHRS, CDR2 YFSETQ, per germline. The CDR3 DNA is TGCGCCAGCAGCCCGGGACTAGCGGACCCCTACGAGCAGTACTTC. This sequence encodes CASSPGLADPYEQYF.

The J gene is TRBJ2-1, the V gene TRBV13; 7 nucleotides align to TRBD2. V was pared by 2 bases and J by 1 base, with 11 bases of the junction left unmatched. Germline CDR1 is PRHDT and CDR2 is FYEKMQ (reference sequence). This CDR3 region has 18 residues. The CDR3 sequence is CASSLLAGSRGSYNEQFF. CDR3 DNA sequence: TGTGCCAGCAGCTTATTAGCGGGCTCCCGGGGATCCTACAATGAGCAGTTCTTC.

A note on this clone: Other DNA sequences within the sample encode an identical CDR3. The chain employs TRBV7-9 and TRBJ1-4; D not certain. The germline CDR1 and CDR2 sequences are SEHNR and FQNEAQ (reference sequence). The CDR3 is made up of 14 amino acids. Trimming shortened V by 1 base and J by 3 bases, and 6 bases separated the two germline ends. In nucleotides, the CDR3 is TGTGCCAGCAGCTTAGGAACAGCTAATGAAAAACTGTTTTTT. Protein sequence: CASSLGTANEKLFF.

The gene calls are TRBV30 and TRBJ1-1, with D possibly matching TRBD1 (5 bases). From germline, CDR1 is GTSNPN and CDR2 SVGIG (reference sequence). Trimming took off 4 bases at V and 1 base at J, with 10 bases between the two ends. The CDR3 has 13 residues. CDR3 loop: CAWTGTENTEAFF. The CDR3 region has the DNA TGTGCCTGGACCGGGACGGAGAACACTGAAGCTTTCTTT.